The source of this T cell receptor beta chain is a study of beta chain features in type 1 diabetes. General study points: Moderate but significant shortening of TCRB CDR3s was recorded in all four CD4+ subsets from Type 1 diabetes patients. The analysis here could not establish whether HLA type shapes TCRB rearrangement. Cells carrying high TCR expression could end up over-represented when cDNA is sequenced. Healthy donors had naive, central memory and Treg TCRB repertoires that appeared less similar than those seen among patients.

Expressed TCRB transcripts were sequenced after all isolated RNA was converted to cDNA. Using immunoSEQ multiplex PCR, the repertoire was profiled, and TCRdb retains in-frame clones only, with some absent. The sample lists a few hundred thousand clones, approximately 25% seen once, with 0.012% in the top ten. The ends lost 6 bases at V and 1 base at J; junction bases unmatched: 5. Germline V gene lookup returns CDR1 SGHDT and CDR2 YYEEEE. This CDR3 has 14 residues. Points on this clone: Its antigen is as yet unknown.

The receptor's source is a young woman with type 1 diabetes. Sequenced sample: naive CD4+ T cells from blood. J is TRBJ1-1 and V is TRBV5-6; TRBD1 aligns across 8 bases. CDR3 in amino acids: CASIPTGGNTEAFF. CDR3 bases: TGTGCCAGCATCCCTACAGGGGGGAACACTGAAGCTTTCTTT.